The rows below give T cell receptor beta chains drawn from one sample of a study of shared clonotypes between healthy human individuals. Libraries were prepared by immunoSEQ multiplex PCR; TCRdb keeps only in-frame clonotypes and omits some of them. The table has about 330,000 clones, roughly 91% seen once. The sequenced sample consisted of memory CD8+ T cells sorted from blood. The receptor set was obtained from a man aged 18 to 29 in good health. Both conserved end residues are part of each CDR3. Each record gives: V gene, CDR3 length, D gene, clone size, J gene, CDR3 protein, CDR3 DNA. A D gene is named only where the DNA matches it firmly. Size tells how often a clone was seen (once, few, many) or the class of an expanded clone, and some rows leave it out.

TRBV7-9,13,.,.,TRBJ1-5,CASSGDGHQPQHF,TGTGCCAGCTCTGGGGACGGCCATCAGCCCCAGCATTTT
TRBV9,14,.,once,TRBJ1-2,CASSVEGRNYGYTF,TGTGCCAGCAGCGTAGAGGGGAGGAACTATGGCTACACCTTC
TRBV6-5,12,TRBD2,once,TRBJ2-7,CAAGGGLYEQYF,TGTGCCGCGGGAGGGGGCCTCTACGAGCAGTACTTC
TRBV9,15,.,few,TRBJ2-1,CASSATGLPYNEQFF,TGTGCCAGCAGCGCGACAGGACTCCCCTACAATGAGCAGTTCTTC
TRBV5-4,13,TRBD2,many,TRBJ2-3,CASSETGGDTQYF,TGTGCCAGCAGCGAGACGGGGGGAGATACGCAGTATTTT
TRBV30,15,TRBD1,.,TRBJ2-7,CAWSRLAQGAYEQYF,TGTGCCTGGAGCCGTTTGGCGCAGGGGGCTTACGAGCAGTACTTC
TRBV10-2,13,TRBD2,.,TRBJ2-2,CASFTSGPGELFF,TGCGCCAGCTTTACTAGCGGGCCCGGGGAGCTGTTTTTT
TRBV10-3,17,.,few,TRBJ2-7,CAISESQGQLSRYEQYF,TGTGCCATCAGTGAGTCGCAGGGGCAGTTGAGCCGTTACGAGCAGTACTTC
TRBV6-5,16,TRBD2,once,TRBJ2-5,CASSYGRGDRQETQYF,TGTGCCAGCAGTTACGGGCGGGGGGACCGCCAAGAGACCCAGTACTTC
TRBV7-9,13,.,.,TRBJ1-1,CASSLLGGHEAFF,TGTGCCAGCAGCCTATTAGGGGGACATGAAGCTTTCTTT
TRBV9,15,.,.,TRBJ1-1,CASSPGRARYTEAFF,TGTGCCAGCAGCCCGGGCAGGGCTCGGTACACTGAAGCTTTCTTT
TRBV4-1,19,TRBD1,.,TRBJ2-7,CASSQVTTLGDSYTYEQYF,TGCGCCAGCAGCCAGGTCACTACCTTAGGGGACAGCTATACCTACGAGCAGTACTTC
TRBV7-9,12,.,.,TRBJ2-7,CASSSGLDEQYF,TGTGCCAGCAGCTCGGGTTTGGACGAGCAGTACTTC
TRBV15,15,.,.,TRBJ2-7,CATSRDGQETYEQYF,TGTGCCACCAGCAGAGATGGGCAAGAAACCTACGAGCAGTACTTC
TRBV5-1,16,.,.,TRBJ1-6,CASSLKTAAYNSPLHF,TGCGCCAGCAGCTTGAAAACGGCCGCCTATAATTCACCCCTCCACTTT
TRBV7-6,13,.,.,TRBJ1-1,CASSSDGNTEAFF,TGTGCCAGCAGTTCCGACGGGAACACTGAAGCTTTCTTT
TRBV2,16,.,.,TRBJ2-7,CASSEVRGEGSYEQYF,TGTGCCAGCAGTGAAGTTAGGGGTGAGGGCTCCTACGAGCAGTACTTC
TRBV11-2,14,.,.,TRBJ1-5,CASSLDTSNQPQHF,TGTGCCAGCAGCTTAGACACTAGCAATCAGCCCCAGCATTTT
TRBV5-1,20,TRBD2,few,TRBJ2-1,CASSLTLRGVAGDLYNEQFF,TGCGCCAGCAGCTTGACCCTTCGGGGAGTAGCGGGAGATCTCTACAATGAGCAGTTCTTC
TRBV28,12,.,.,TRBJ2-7,CASSLGGWEQYF,TGTGCCAGCAGTTTAGGAGGGTGGGAGCAGTACTTC
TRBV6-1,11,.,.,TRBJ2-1,CASLEGWRQFF,TGTGCCAGCCTGGAGGGGTGGAGGCAGTTCTTC
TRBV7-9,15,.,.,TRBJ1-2,CASSLALPMTDGYTF,TGTGCCAGCAGCTTAGCCTTACCCATGACAGATGGCTACACCTTC
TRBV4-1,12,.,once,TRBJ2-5,CASSQGGETQYF,TGCGCCAGCAGCCAAGGAGGGGAGACCCAGTACTTC
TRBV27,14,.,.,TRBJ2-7,CASKPVGTLYEQYF,TGTGCCAGCAAACCCGTAGGGACCCTCTACGAGCAGTACTTC
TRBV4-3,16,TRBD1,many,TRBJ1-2,CASSQDQGQGLSGYTF,TGCGCCAGCAGCCAAGATCAAGGACAGGGCTTATCTGGCTACACCTTC
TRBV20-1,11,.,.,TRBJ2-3,CSAIRQDTQYF,TGCAGTGCTATTCGGCAAGATACGCAGTATTTT
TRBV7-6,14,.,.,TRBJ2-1,CASSSTLGYNEQFF,TGTGCCAGCAGCTCCACTCTAGGCTACAATGAGCAGTTCTTC
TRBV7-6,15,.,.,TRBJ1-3,CASSQDASSGNTIYF,TGTGCCAGCAGCCAGGACGCAAGCTCTGGAAACACCATATATTTT
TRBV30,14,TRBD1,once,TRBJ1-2,CAWNGQGAIYGYTF,TGTGCCTGGAACGGGCAGGGGGCAATCTATGGCTACACCTTC